This T cell receptor beta chain was profiled in a study of spatial heterogeneity in lung cancer. Study overall: Sequence detection consistently recorded a greater number of beta-chain than alpha-chain sequences. Study-level results: Tumor mutation counts were tracked by expanded intratumoral alpha and beta TCR counts. When ubiquitous and regional expanded TCRs were counted, their numbers tracked ubiquitous and regional nonsynonymous mutations, respectively.

The time point here: sample taken at primary tumor resection. A total of roughly 72 untreated early-stage non-small cell lung cancer patients served as donors. Single TCR cDNA molecules each had their own unique molecular identifier. TCRdb itself ran the 5' RACE reads through MiXCR, one entry per CDR3 protein. The sample consists of 3,500 to 5,000 distinct CDR3 sequences, 10% to 13% of them appearing once. This clonotype is medium-sized in the sample. As yet, its antigen is unknown. From germline, CDR1 is DFQATT and CDR2 SNEGSKA (reference sequence). The CDR3 spans 17 residues. V was trimmed by 3 bases and J by 8 bases, leaving 26 bases between them.

Sequencing used lung tumor tissue, obtained at surgery. J is TRBJ2-1 and V is TRBV20-1; no clear D gene. This TCR was recovered from a female donor with early-stage non-small cell lung cancer. CDR3 protein: CSARDGERPYTVYEQFF. The CDR3 DNA is TGCAGTGCTAGGGACGGAGAGCGCCCCTACACAGTATATGAGCAGTTCTTC.